This TCR beta chain was sequenced for a study of T cell responses to AZD1222 COVID-19 vaccine (dated by TCRdb to about 2021). With respect to the entire study: TCR sequencing covered 233 trial participants: around 210 given two doses of AZD1222 and approximately 26 given two doses of MenACWY control vaccine. Enrollment into the trials was organized by age into subgroups of 18-55, 56-69 and 70-plus years, and those subgroups contained about 160, 30 and 59 TCR-sequenced participants, respectively.

The time point tag for this specimen amounts to: about 28 days (+/-7) after the second vaccine dose. AZD1222 recipients given second doses at about 4 weeks or at about 12 weeks were pooled, since spike-specific TCR depth and breadth were not found to differ between the two schedules. The vaccinee samples were drawn from two UK trials, COV001 and COV002, one of which was a single-blind randomized controlled phase 2/3 trial testing AZD1222 (ChAdOx1 nCoV-19) in healthy adults. For TCRbeta chain sequencing, PBMC samples from trial participants were taken at day 0 and at day 28 after the second dose. From the germline V gene, CDR1 is SGHTS and CDR2 is YDEGEE. The junction carries 11 bases between V and J, which are trimmed by 0 bases and 8 bases respectively. The CDR3 holds 14 amino acids from the cysteine to the phenylalanine. Only the CDR3 DNA is retained, 42 bases long and in frame from the first base.

The CDR3 regions of human TCRbeta chains were analyzed by immunosequencing. On the authors' methods: Repertoire TCRs were checked for matches against a reference library of SARS-CoV-2-specific TCRs that had been generated using the MIRA antigen-specificity platform. Breadth meant the fraction of unique TCRs that were SARS-CoV-2-associated, whereas depth meant the fraction of total T cells that were SARS-CoV-2-associated. Using the MIRA data, each spike-specific TCR was assigned both to the spike region to which the TCR was reactive and to a CD4 or CD8 class. Log10-transformed breadth and depth values were compared by one-way ANOVA with Sidak's multiple comparisons tests. Drawn from immuneACCESS, this table holds only the in-frame rearrangements with V and J called that TCRdb kept. Clones are partly lost; checked studies trace under half to an unresolved V gene and leave the rest unexplained. For V, J and clone size, that table is used; D and trimming come from the DNA. The table for this sample lists 180,000 or so clones; 88% of them were counted only once. The ten top clones hold roughly 25% of the sample.

Overall results and qualifications from the work: After two AZD1222 doses, both the breadth and the depth of spike-specific TCRs were significantly higher than at day 0 and than in MenACWY recipients. Participants were mostly white British and included more females than males, and it was suggested by the authors that clonal diversity may have been underestimated. The vaccine-associated CD4 TCRs covered the entire spike protein, and the dominant responses fell in regions 160-218 and 743-854. No day 14 peak-response samples were available, so repertoires were characterized only after the peak T cell response. Conclusions about previously exposed vaccinees are limited because only five or six AZD1222 recipients were SARS-CoV-2 seropositive at baseline. Epitopes outside the regions mutated in the B.1.351 and B.1.1.7 variants were reportedly recognized by nearly half of the unique spike-specific TCRs. In the small 56-69-year group, the increase in depth fell short of significance, most likely because of low power.

Concerning this clone itself: Which antigen it targets is not known. Base qualities are not recorded, but no much larger clone differs from it by a single base.

The TCR comes from an adult who received the AZD1222 COVID-19 vaccine. This receptor chain uses TRBV5-8 and TRBJ2-2, with a tentative D call of TRBD1 or TRBD2, each matching 5 bases. Sequenced here: peripheral blood, sampled 28 days after the second AZD1222 dose. The CDR3 protein sequence reads: CASSLGRDGGELFF. The sequence in DNA is TGTGCCAGCAGCTTGGGCAGGGACGGAGGGGAGCTGTTTTTT.